Below, 15 T cell receptor beta chains from the same sample are listed, as sequenced in a study of blood T cells in healthy people across ages. For the second PCR, which ran for about 6 to 11 cycles, a sample-barcoded 5' primer and a J-beta primer mix were used. TCRdb used MiXCR to reprocess the 5' RACE reads, holding one entry per CDR3 protein. The sample comprises almost 550,000 distinct CDR3 sequences, less than 25% of which are singletons, and roughly 10% rests with the top ten. This sample was also put to use in a study of T cells of mothers and their children.

Sequenced material: blood. These TCRs come from a boy aged 5-17 years in good health.

The chain carries TRBV11-2 and TRBJ1-4; possibly TRBD1 for D (5 bases). This CDR3 region has 17 residues. Trimming pared 4 bases from V and 0 bases from J, leaving 15 bases between. Germline V CDR1 and CDR2: SGHAT, FQNNGV. CDR3 sequence reads: CASSSPDRTSTNEKLFF. CDR3 coding DNA: TGTGCCAGCAGCTCGCCTGACAGAACCTCAACTAATGAAAAACTGTTTTTT.

The gene calls are TRBV29-1 and TRBJ1-2; D perhaps matches TRBD1 (5 bases). The germline V gene encodes CDR1 SQVTM and CDR2 ANQGSEA. V gave up 7 bases and J gave up 11 bases, with 8 bases separating them. There are 8 residues in the CDR3. CDR3 DNA: TGCAGCGACACAGGTTACACCTTC. Encoded protein: CSDTGYTF.

This clonotype was counted only a few times. This chain links TRBV12-3 or TRBV12-4 with TRBJ1-5; 9 nucleotides agree with TRBD1. The CDR3 consists of 15 residues. The V segment lost 2 bases and the J segment 3 bases; nucleotides outside the gene matches: 2. Here the CDR3 reads CASSLRDRDNQPQHF. CDR3 coding DNA: TGTGCCAGCAGTTTACGGGACAGGGACAATCAGCCCCAGCATTTT.

This clonotype has only a few counts. The chain has TRBV12-3 or TRBV12-4 and TRBJ1-2, with 8 bases lining up with TRBD1. J was trimmed by 4 bases and V by 6 bases; bases with no gene match: 7. The CDR3 covers 14 residues. The CDR3 is CASSSLTGAYGYTF. The CDR3, as DNA: TGTGCCAGCAGCTCCCTGACAGGGGCCTATGGCTACACCTTC.

This clonotype was seen a few times. The chain combines TRBV4-1 with TRBJ1-1, with a tentative D call TRBD1 (5 bases). This CDR3 spans 16 amino acids. Germline loops: CDR1 MGHRA, CDR2 YSYEKL. The germline V and J ends were trimmed by 1 base and 8 bases, with 20 bases remaining between them. CDR3 residues: CASSQVIPGLGHEAFF. DNA of the CDR3: TGCGCCAGCAGCCAAGTCATTCCAGGCCTTGGACACGAAGCTTTCTTT.

The table lists this clonotype with a few counts. The V call is TRBV12-3 or TRBV12-4, the J call TRBJ1-2, with a tentative D call TRBD1 (5 bases). The CDR3 is 14 residues long. The ends were cut back, 3 bases at V and 6 bases at J, with 14 bases in the middle. The chain's CDR3 is CASSLGQGGHGYTF. The CDR3 nucleotides read TGTGCCAGCAGTTTGGGGCAGGGAGGGCATGGCTACACCTTC.

The rearrangement uses TRBV2 and TRBJ2-5, with D tentatively TRBD1 or TRBD2 (5 bases each). Trimming removed 3 bases from V and 4 bases from J, with 12 bases in between. Germline V CDR1 and CDR2: SNHLY, FYNNEI. There are 14 residues in the CDR3. CDR3 amino acids: CASSEHPGRETQYF. Here the CDR3 DNA reads TGTGCCAGCAGTGAGCATCCGGGACGAGAGACCCAGTACTTC.

This clonotype was observed many times. This rearrangement joins TRBV7-3 to TRBJ1-2; maybe TRBD1 (6 bases). Trimming removed 1 base from V and 3 bases from J, with 6 bases in between. The germline CDR1 and CDR2 sequences are SGHTA and FQGTGA. CDR3 size: 13 residues. The CDR3 DNA follows: TGTGCCAGCAGCTTAAACAGGGACTATGGCTACACCTTC. The encoded protein is CASSLNRDYGYTF.

This clonotype has more than one count but fewer than ten. This rearrangement joins TRBV28 to TRBJ1-2, with D hard to call. This CDR3 region has 13 residues. V was clipped by 3 bases and J by 8 bases, with 13 bases between them. The V gene's germline CDR1 is MDHEN and CDR2 SYDVKM. CDR3 sequence reads: CASSLGRMIGYTF. CDR3 nucleotide sequence: TGTGCCAGCAGTTTGGGCAGAATGATCGGCTACACCTTC.

V is TRBV6-1 and J is TRBJ2-1; D unresolved. V dropped 2 bases and J dropped 0 bases, with 8 bases sitting between them. The CDR3 has 15 residues. The V gene's germline CDR1 is MNHNS and CDR2 SASEGT. The CDR3 DNA follows: TGTGCCAGCAGTGAAAGGCCGAGCTCCTACAATGAGCAGTTCTTC. It yields the protein CASSERPSSYNEQFF.

This chain uses TRBV3-1 with TRBJ2-3, with D possibly matching TRBD2 (5 bases). The CDR3 contains 13 residues. Trimming removed 4 bases from V and 6 bases from J, with 11 bases in between. Germline lookup yields CDR1 LGHDT and CDR2 YNNKEL (reference sequence). CDR3 sequence: CASSPVLADTQYF. DNA for the CDR3: TGTGCCAGCAGCCCCGTCTTAGCGGATACGCAGTATTTT.

This chain joins TRBV13 and TRBJ1-1; 9 positions agree with TRBD1. Germline trimming cut 5 bases from V and 6 bases from J; bases unmatched to any gene: 10. CDR3 length: 15 amino acids. Germline V CDR1 and CDR2: PRHDT, FYEKMQ (reference sequence). The CDR3 loop is CASSVTGGVRPEAFF. The CDR3 region has the DNA TGTGCCAGCAGCGTAACAGGGGGCGTTCGCCCTGAAGCTTTCTTT. Looking up the rest from reference TRBV13 and TRBJ1-1 gives the full variable domain: AAGVIQSPRHLIKEKRETATLKCYPIPRHDTVYWYQQGPGQDPQFLISFYEKMQSDKGSIPDRFSAQQFSDYHSELNMSSLELGDSALYFCASSVTGGVRPEAFFGQGTRLTVV.

The chain has TRBV28 and TRBJ1-3; D ambiguous. This CDR3 has 15 residues. CDR1 MDHEN and CDR2 SYDVKM come from the germline V gene. Trimming stripped 1 base from V and 0 bases from J, with 7 bases between. The CDR3 here is CASSLYGFSGNTIYF. CDR3 bases: TGTGCCAGCAGTTTATACGGGTTCTCTGGAAACACCATATATTTT.

The table lists this clonotype with a few counts. V gene TRBV28 combines with J gene TRBJ2-3; 7 bases fit TRBD2. This CDR3 spans 14 amino acids. Germline V lookup: CDR1 MDHEN, CDR2 SYDVKM. Trimming removed 6 bases from V and 1 base from J; junction bases left unmatched: 4. In DNA form, the CDR3 reads TGTGCCAGCAGCCCAGGACTAGGCACAGATACGCAGTATTTT. Its protein product is CASSPGLGTDTQYF.

In this sample, this clonotype turned up a few times. This rearrangement joins TRBV7-8 to TRBJ2-5; D gene ambiguous. Trimming stripped 7 bases from V and 0 bases from J, with 15 bases between. Germline lookup yields CDR1 SGHVS and CDR2 FQNEAQ. There are 15 residues in the CDR3. CDR3 residues: CASISPSSYQETQYF. The DNA for the CDR3 is TGTGCCAGCATATCCCCATCATCGTACCAAGAGACCCAGTACTTC. The whole variable domain, filled in from reference TRBV7-8 and TRBJ2-5, reads GAGVSQSPRYKVAKRGQDVALRCDPISGHVSLFWYQQALGQGPEFLTYFQNEAQLDKSGLPSDRFFAERPEGSVSTLKIQRTQQEDSAVYLCASISPSSYQETQYFGPGTRLLVL.